This T cell receptor (beta chain) was obtained from a study of T cell responses to AZD1222 COVID-19 vaccine. In the case of this clone: Its antigen is unidentified.

Whole-study results and caveats: Repertoire sampling occurred only after the peak T cell response. Spike-specific TCR repertoires showed rising breadth and depth after two AZD1222 doses. Recipients of AZD1222 seropositive at baseline numbered only five or six.

The repertoire was sequenced with immunoSEQ multiplex PCR; TCRdb's copy has only in-frame clones and lacks some. The sample records 95,000 to 100,000 clones, approximately 88% being singletons. This receptor was taken from an adult who received the AZD1222 COVID-19 vaccine. Sequenced here: peripheral blood, sampled 28 days after the second AZD1222 dose.

The CDR3 region is CASSSGGPQHF. The CDR3 DNA is TGTGCCAGCAGCTCTGGGGGGCCCCAGCATTTT. The gene calls are TRBV3-1 (or the pseudogene TRBV3-2) and TRBJ1-5, with a weak D call TRBD1 (5 bases). The V and J ends lost 5 bases and 9 bases respectively, with 8 bases between them. Per germline, CDR1 LGHDT and CDR2 YNNKEL (reference sequence). The CDR3 is made up of 11 amino acids.